A single sample gave rise to the 21 T cell receptor beta chains below, sequenced in a study of metastatic and nonmetastatic thyroid tumors. TCRdb re-analyzed the PCR reads using MiXCR. Seen here are about 47,000 clones, roughly a quarter observed once, and the top ten hold around 3.6%. No patient received treatment before thyroid surgery. The material sequenced was blood. The receptors were sampled from a male donor with papillary thyroid cancer or a benign thyroid nodule (not recorded which). Some clones in this sample may be carry-over from other donors' samples.

This rearrangement joins TRBV4-3 to TRBJ2-1, with D hard to call. The CDR3 has 16 residues. The V end was cut by 0 bases, the J end by 4 bases, with 13 bases between. The germline V gene has CDR1 LGHNA and CDR2 YSLEER. DNA for the CDR3: TGCGCCAGCAGCCAAGAATGGCGGCCCATGTACAATGAGCAGTTCTTC. Amino acid sequence: CASSQEWRPMYNEQFF.

In its sample, this clone was seen many times. This CDR3 is CASSPEPGTFHSNQPQHF. Written as DNA, the CDR3 is TGCGCCAGCAGCCCCGAGCCAGGGACCTTTCATAGCAATCAGCCCCAGCATTTT. The chain links TRBV5-1 to TRBJ1-5; maybe TRBD1 (5 bases). Trimming left V 4 bases short and J 0 bases short, with 20 bases between. Germline lookup yields CDR1 SGHRS and CDR2 YFSETQ. This CDR3 has 18 residues.

This clone came up many times. The rearrangement links TRBV19 to TRBJ2-3, with 8 bases matching TRBD2. Germline V gives CDR1 LNHDA, CDR2 SQIVND (reference sequence). This CDR3 has 14 residues. After removal of 5 bases from V and 5 bases from J, the junction contained 6 bases not matched to a gene. In nucleotides, the CDR3 is TGTGCCAGTAGTCTTCGGGGGGGCTTAGATACGCAGTATTTT. It encodes CASSLRGGLDTQYF.

In its sample, this clone is medium-sized (0.01 to 0.1%). The CDR3 reads CASRRTGDRNEQYF. In DNA, the CDR3 is TGTGCCAGCAGACGGACAGGCGACAGGAACGAGCAGTACTTC. The chain has TRBV6-1 and TRBJ2-7; 7 bases fit TRBD1. V was pared by 6 bases and J by 5 bases, with 10 bases of the junction left unmatched. CDR3 length: 14 residues. In germline, CDR1 is MNHNS, CDR2 SASEGT.

In the case of this clone: A read error may be the cause here, since a much bigger clone is one base away. The V gene is TRBV20-1, the J gene TRBJ2-7; D is unresolved. V lost 2 bases to trimming and J lost 3 bases, with 11 bases between them. The CDR3 runs 13 residues. From germline, CDR1 is DFQATT and CDR2 SNEGSKA (reference sequence). The CDR3 spells CSARYPRDYEQYF. For the CDR3, the DNA is TGCAGTGCTAGATATCCTAGGGACTACGAGCAGTACTTC.

This clone is medium-sized. The V and J genes are TRBV15 and TRBJ2-7; no reliable D call. Germline V lookup: CDR1 LNHNV, CDR2 YYDKDF (reference sequence). With 1 base removed from V and 1 base from J, the gap between germline ends came to 5 bases. The CDR3 extends over 13 amino acids. CDR3 sequence (DNA): TGTGCCACCAGCAGAGGACTTTCCTACGAGCAGTACTTC. This gives the protein CATSRGLSYEQYF.

This clone was found once. The gene calls are TRBV20-1 and TRBJ2-3; the D is unclear. This CDR3 contains 15 residues. Trimming took 4 bases from V and 0 from J, leaving 14 bases between them. The V gene's germline CDR1 is DFQATT and CDR2 SNEGSKA (reference sequence). CDR3 bases: TGCAGTGCTACGGGTGAGCCTACGAGCACAGATACGCAGTATTTT. Its translation: CSATGEPTSTDTQYF.

This clone has ten or more counts. The genes are TRBV7-9 and TRBJ2-7, with 9 bases matching TRBD2. This CDR3 comprises 16 residues. From germline, CDR1 is SEHNR and CDR2 FQNEAQ (reference sequence). V dropped 10 bases and J dropped 2; count of bases not matched to a gene: 15. DNA of the CDR3: TGTGCCATTCGGCCCTGGATAGCGGGAGATCCCTACGAGCAGTACTTC. Its translation is CAIRPWIAGDPYEQYF. The complete variable domain, with remaining parts taken from reference TRBV7-9 and TRBJ2-7, reads DTGVSQNPRHKITKRGQNVTFRCDPISEHNRLYWYRQTLGQGPEFLTYFQNEAQLEKSRLLSDRFSAERPKGSFSTLEIQRTEQGDSAMYLCAIRPWIAGDPYEQYFGPGTRLTVT.

This clone was counted many times. V gene TRBV7-6 combines with J gene TRBJ2-3; D remains unclear. V dropped 2 bases and J dropped 6 bases, with 9 bases sitting between them. CDR1 and CDR2 (germline): SGHVS, FNYEAQ. The CDR3 loop spans 13 amino acids. The CDR3 sequence: CASSLRRSDTQYF. The CDR3 bases are TGTGCCAGCAGCTTACGACGTTCGGATACGCAGTATTTT. The whole variable domain, remainder taken from reference TRBV7-6 and TRBJ2-3, is GAGVSQSPRYKVTKRGQDVALRCDPISGHVSLYWYRQALGQGPEFLTYFNYEAQQDKSGLPNDRFSAERPEGSISTLTIQRTEQRDSAMYRCASSLRRSDTQYFGPGTRLTVL.

This clone was seen ten or more times. The V and J genes are TRBV11-2 and TRBJ2-7; D is undetermined. CDR1 and CDR2 (germline): SGHAT, FQNNGV. The V end was cut by 5 bases, the J end by 4 bases, with 18 bases between. This CDR3 has 15 residues. The CDR3 region is CASSPDQVVGYEQYF. The DNA of the CDR3 is TGTGCCAGCAGCCCAGACCAGGTAGTGGGATACGAGCAGTACTTC.

This clone occurred many times. The chain recombines TRBV5-1 with TRBJ2-7; D possibly corresponds to TRBD2 (6 bases). The CDR3 loop spans 14 amino acids. Germline V gene data show CDR1 as SGHRS and CDR2 as YFSETQ. Between the trimmed V and J ends, which lost 4 bases and 0 bases, there was a span of 11 bases. CDR3 protein: CASSDGSFSYEQYF. The DNA of the CDR3 is TGCGCCAGCAGCGACGGGAGTTTCTCCTACGAGCAGTACTTC.

The chain is built from TRBV5-4 and TRBJ1-2; maybe TRBD1 (5 bases). The CDR3 runs to 14 residues. The V end lost 4 bases, the J end lost 2 bases, and 12 bases lay between the germline ends. CDR1 and CDR2 from the germline V gene are SGHNT and YYREEE (reference sequence). In nucleotides, the CDR3 is TGTGCCAGCAGCCCAGGGAGGACAAACTATGGCTACACCTTC. This gives the protein CASSPGRTNYGYTF.

This chain uses TRBV7-3 with TRBJ2-3; TRBD1 aligns across 10 bases. The CDR3 runs 15 residues. V shed 0 bases, J shed 5 bases, and the junction held 2 bases outside the gene matches. Germline loops: CDR1 SGHTA, CDR2 FQGTGA. CDR3 amino acids: CASSLTGTGVDTQYF. CDR3 nucleotide sequence: TGTGCCAGCAGCTTAACAGGGACAGGGGTAGATACGCAGTATTTT.

The rearrangement joins TRBV7-9 to TRBJ1-2; no definite D call. Germline loops: CDR1 SEHNR, CDR2 FQNEAQ (reference sequence). The CDR3 spans 13 residues. V was pared by 1 base and J by 8 bases, with 11 bases between. The CDR3: CASSLGAQSGYTF. The CDR3 region has the DNA TGTGCCAGCAGCTTAGGGGCGCAGAGCGGCTACACCTTC.

There are many counts of this clone. The J gene is TRBJ2-2, the V gene TRBV18; D perhaps matches TRBD1 (6 bases). Trimming removed 6 bases from V and 2 bases from J, with 13 bases in between. CDR1 is KGHSH, CDR2 LQKENI, per germline. The CDR3 sequence is 15 residues long. This CDR3 is CASSPDRSNTGELFF. For the CDR3, the DNA is TGTGCCAGCTCTCCCGACAGGTCCAACACCGGGGAGCTGTTTTTT.

This clone was found many times. The rearrangement joins TRBV19 to TRBJ2-5, with D maybe TRBD2 (5 bases). V lost 6 bases to trimming and J lost 1 base, with 12 bases between them. The CDR3 has 14 amino acids. CDR1 and CDR2 (germline): LNHDA, SQIVND (reference sequence). The CDR3 coding sequence is TGTGCCAGTAGCCATCTCCGGGGCCAAGAGACCCAGTACTTC. This encodes CASSHLRGQETQYF.

The table lists this clone with many counts. This chain links TRBV18 with TRBJ2-3; 7 nucleotides agree with TRBD1. Germline CDR1 KGHSH, CDR2 LQKENI. The V and J ends lost 4 bases and 3 bases, in that order; junction bases with no gene match: 10. The CDR3 consists of 16 residues. The DNA of the CDR3 is TGTGCCAGCTCACTGGACGGCAGGGGACAGACAGATACGCAGTATTTT. Its translation: CASSLDGRGQTDTQYF. The full variable domain, completed using reference TRBV18 and TRBJ2-3, is NAGVMQNPRHLVRRRGQEARLRCSPMKGHSHVYWYRQLPEEGLKFMVYLQKENIIDESGMPKERFSAEFPKEGPSILRIQQVVRGDSAAYFCASSLDGRGQTDTQYFGPGTRLTVL.

This clone has a count of ten or more. The chain combines TRBV4-2 with TRBJ2-3; the D is unclear. Trimming cost V 0 bases and J 2 bases, with 9 bases left between them. The length of the CDR3 is 15 residues. Germline V gene sequence: CDR1 LGHNA, CDR2 YNFKEQ. The DNA of the CDR3 is TGTGCCAGCAGCCAAGATCCCTCGTACACAGATACGCAGTATTTT. This gives the protein CASSQDPSYTDTQYF.

This clone was seen more than once but under ten times. J is TRBJ1-2 and V is TRBV20-1; D remains unclear. The CDR3 length is 12 residues. Germline assignment: CDR1 DFQATT and CDR2 SNEGSKA (reference sequence). Trimming took 3 bases from V and 4 from J, leaving 9 bases between them. This CDR3 is CSASSGVYGYTF. Written as DNA, the CDR3 is TGCAGTGCTAGTAGCGGGGTCTATGGCTACACCTTC.

This clone appeared many times. A clone one base away is much larger, so this may be a read error. As the CDR3 is not closed by the conserved phenylalanine or tryptophan, this likely results from a read error. The V and J genes are TRBV19 and TRBJ2-2, with D perhaps TRBD2 (6 bases). The CDR3 runs 11 residues. The V and J ends lost 6 bases and 14 bases respectively, with 13 bases between them. CDR1 LNHDA and CDR2 SQIVND come from the germline V gene (reference sequence). The CDR3 loop reads CASSGSAVLFS. The CDR3 region has the DNA TGTGCCAGTAGCGGGAGCGCTGTCCTGTTTTCT.

This clone was observed many times. J is TRBJ2-1 and V is TRBV20-1; TRBD2 aligns across 10 bases. In germline, CDR1 is DFQATT, CDR2 SNEGSKA (reference sequence). CDR3 size: 14 residues. This CDR3 reads CSGDHSGRPAEQFF. The DNA for the CDR3 is TGCAGCGGGGACCATAGCGGGAGGCCGGCTGAGCAGTTCTTC.